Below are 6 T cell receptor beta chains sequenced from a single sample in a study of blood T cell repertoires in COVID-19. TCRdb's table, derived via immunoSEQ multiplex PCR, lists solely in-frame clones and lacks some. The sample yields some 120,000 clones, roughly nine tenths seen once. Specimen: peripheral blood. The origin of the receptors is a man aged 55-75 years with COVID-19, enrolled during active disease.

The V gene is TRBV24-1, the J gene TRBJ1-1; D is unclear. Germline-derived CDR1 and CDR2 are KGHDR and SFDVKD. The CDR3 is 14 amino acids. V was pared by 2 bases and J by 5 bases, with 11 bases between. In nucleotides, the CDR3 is TGTGCCACCAGTGATTACCTACGTATTACTGAAGCTTTCTTT. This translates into CATSDYLRITEAFF.

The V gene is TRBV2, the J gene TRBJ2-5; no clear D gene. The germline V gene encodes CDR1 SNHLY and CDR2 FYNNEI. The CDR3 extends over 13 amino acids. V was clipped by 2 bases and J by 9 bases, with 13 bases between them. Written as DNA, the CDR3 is TGTGCCAGCAGTGAAATTTCAGAAGGAGCCCAGTACTTC. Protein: CASSEISEGAQYF.

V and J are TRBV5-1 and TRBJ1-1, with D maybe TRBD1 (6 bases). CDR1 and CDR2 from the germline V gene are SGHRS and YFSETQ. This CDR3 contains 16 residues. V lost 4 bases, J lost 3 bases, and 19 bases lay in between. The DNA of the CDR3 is TGCGCCAGCAGCCCGGACAGTACTATTCAGGACACTGAAGCTTTCTTT. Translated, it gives CASSPDSTIQDTEAFF.

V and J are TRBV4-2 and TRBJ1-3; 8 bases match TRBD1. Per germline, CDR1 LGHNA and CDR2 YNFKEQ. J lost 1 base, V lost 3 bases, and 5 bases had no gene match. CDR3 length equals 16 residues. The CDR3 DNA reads TGTGCCAGCAGCCAGGGTTGGGACAGGTCTGGAAACACCATATATTTT. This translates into CASSQGWDRSGNTIYF.

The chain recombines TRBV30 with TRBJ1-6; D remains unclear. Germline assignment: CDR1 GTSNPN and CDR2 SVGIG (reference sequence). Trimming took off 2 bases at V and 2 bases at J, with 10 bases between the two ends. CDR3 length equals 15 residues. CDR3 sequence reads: CAWSPEQAYNSPLHF. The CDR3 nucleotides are TGTGCCTGGAGTCCCGAGCAGGCCTATAATTCACCCCTCCACTTT.

CDR3 region: CALPGQYYGYTF. The CDR3 nucleotides are TGTGCCCTTCCCGGACAGTACTATGGCTACACCTTC. This chain connects TRBV21-1 to TRBJ1-2; the D call TRBD1 from the table was never checked on the DNA. TRBV21-1 is a pseudogene segment. The CDR3 spans 12 residues.